Only one count was recorded for the clone carrying this T cell receptor (beta chain). Its antigen is currently unknown. This sample is drawn from a study of T cell responses to AZD1222 COVID-19 vaccine. Study conclusions and caveats: The study identified only 6 or 7 AZD1222 recipients as seropositive at baseline.

The repertoire was sequenced with immunoSEQ multiplex PCR; TCRdb's copy has only in-frame clones and lacks some. The sample contains around 190,000 clones, around 88% of which appear only once. The CDR3 is 15 residues long. Trimming took off 6 bases at V and 4 bases at J, with 13 bases between the two ends. From germline, CDR1 is LNHDA and CDR2 SQIVND (reference sequence). The starting material was peripheral blood, obtained 28 days after the second AZD1222 dose. The receptor's source is an adult who received the AZD1222 COVID-19 vaccine. V and J are TRBV19 and TRBJ2-6; D is possibly TRBD1 (6 bases). The CDR3 sequence is CASRIQGSGANVLTF. The CDR3 coding sequence is TGTGCCAGTAGGATACAGGGATCAGGGGCCAACGTCCTGACTTTC.